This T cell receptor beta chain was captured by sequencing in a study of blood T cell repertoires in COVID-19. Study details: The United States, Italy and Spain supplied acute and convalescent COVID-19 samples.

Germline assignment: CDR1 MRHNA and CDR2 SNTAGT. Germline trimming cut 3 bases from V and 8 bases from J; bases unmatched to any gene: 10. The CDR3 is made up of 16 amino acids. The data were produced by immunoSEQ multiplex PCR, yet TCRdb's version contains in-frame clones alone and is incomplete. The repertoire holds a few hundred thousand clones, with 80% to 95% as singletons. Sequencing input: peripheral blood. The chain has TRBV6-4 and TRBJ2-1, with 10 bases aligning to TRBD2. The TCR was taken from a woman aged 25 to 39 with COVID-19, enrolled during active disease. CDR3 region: CASSERAGGPNDEQFF. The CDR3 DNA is TGTGCCAGCAGTGAGCGAGCGGGAGGGCCTAACGATGAGCAGTTCTTC.